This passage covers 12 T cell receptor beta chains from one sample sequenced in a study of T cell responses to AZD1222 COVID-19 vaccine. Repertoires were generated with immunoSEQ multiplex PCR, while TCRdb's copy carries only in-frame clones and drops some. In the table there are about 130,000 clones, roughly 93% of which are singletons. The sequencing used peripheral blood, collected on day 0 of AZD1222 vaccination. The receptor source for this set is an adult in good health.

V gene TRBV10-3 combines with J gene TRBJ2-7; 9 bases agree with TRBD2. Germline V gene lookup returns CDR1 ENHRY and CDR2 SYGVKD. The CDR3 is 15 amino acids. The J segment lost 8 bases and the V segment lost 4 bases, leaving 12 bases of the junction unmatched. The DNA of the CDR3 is TGTGCCATCAGTGGGGGACTAGCTCGAGAGGGAAAGCAGTACTTC. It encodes CAISGGLAREGKQYF.

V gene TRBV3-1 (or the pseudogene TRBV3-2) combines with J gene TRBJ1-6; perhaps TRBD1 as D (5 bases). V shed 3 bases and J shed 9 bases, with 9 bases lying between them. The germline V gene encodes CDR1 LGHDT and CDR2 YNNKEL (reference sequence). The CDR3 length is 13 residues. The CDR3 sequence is CASSQGVPSPLHF. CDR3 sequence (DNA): TGTGCCAGCAGCCAGGGGGTTCCTTCACCCCTCCACTTT.

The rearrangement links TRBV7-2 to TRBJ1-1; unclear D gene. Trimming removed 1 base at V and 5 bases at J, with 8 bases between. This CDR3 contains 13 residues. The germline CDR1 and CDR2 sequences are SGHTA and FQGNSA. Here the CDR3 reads CASSLGENTEAFF. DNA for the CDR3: TGTGCCAGCAGCTTAGGTGAAAATACTGAAGCTTTCTTT.

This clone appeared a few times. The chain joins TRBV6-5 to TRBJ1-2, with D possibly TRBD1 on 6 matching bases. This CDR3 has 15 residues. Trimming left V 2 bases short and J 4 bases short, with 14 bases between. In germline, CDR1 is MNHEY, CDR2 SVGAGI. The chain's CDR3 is CASSYRTAVGYGYTF. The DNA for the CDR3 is TGTGCCAGCAGTTACCGGACAGCGGTCGGCTATGGCTACACCTTC.

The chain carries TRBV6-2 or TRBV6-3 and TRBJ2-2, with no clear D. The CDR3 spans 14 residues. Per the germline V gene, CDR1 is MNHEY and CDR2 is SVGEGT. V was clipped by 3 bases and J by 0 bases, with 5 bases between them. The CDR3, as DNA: TGTGCCAGCAGTTATCGAGCGAACACCGGGGAGCTGTTTTTT. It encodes CASSYRANTGELFF.

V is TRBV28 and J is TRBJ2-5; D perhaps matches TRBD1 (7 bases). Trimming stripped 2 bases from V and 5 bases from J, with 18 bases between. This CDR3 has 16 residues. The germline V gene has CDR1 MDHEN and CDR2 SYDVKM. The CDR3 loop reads CASSLGGTEGRETQYF. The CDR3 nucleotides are TGTGCCAGCAGTTTAGGGGGGACAGAGGGCCGGGAGACCCAGTACTTC.

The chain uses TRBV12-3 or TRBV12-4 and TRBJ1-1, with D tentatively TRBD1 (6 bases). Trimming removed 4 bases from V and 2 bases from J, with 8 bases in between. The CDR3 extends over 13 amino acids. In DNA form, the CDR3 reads TGTGCCAGCAGTTGGGACACCAACACTGAAGCTTTCTTT. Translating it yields CASSWDTNTEAFF.

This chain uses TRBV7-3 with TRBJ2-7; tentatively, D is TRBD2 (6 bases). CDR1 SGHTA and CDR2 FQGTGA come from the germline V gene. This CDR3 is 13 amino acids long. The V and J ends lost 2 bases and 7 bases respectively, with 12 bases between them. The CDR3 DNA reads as TGTGCCAGCAGCTTATCAGGAGGGAGGGAGCAGTACTTC. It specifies CASSLSGGREQYF.

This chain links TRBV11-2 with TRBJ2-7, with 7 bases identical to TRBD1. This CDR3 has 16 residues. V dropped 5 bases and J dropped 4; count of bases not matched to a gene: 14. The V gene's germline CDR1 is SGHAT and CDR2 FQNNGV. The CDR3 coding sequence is TGTGCCAGCAGCCCGATCGGACGACAGGGTCAGTACGAGCAGTACTTC. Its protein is CASSPIGRQGQYEQYF.

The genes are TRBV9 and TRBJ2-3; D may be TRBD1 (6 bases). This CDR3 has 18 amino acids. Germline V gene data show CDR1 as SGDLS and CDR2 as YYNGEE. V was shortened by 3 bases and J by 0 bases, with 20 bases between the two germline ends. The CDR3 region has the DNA TGTGCCAGCAGCGCATTGGGGGCAGGGGTACTGAGCACAGATACGCAGTATTTT. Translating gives CASSALGAGVLSTDTQYF.

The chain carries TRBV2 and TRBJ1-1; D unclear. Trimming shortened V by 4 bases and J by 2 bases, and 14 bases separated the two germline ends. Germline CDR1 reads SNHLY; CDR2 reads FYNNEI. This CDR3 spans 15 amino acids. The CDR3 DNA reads TGTGCCAGCAGTGGAGGGCCAGGCAGTAACACTGAAGCTTTCTTT. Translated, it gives CASSGGPGSNTEAFF.

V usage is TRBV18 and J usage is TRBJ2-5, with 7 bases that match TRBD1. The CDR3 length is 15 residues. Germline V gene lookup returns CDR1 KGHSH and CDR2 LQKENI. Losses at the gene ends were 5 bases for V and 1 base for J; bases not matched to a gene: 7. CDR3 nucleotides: TGTGCCAGCTCATCATTGGGACAGTCCCAAGAGACCCAGTACTTC. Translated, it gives CASSSLGQSQETQYF.